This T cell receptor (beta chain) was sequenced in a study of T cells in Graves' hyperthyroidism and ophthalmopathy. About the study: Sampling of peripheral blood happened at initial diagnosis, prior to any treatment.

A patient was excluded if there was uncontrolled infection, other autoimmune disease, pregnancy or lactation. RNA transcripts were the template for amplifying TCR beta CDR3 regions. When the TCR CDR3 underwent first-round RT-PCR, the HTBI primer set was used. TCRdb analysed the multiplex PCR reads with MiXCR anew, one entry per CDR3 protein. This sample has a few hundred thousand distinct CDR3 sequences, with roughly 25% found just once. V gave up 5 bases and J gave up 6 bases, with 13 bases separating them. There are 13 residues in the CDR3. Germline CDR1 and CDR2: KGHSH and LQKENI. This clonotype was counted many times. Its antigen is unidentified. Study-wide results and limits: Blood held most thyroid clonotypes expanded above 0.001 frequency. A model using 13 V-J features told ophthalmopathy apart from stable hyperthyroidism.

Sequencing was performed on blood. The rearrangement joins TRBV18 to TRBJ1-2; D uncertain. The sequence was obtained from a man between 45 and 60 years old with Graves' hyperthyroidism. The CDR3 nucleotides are TGTGCCAGCTCAATCTCGCAGAGCGATGGCTACACCTTC. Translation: CASSISQSDGYTF.